Listed below are T cell receptor beta chains from one sample, sequenced in a study of blood T cell repertoires in COVID-19. Sequencing was performed with immunoSEQ multiplex PCR; in TCRdb, only in-frame clones are kept and a portion is missing. Among roughly 23,000 clones listed, approximately 88% were seen once. Sequencing used peripheral blood. The receptors stem from a man aged 65 to 85 with COVID-19, enrolled during active disease. Each CDR3 is given with its conserved first and last residue. D genes are given only for firm matches. Some rows mark clone size as missing; the rest say once, few, many or name a class of expanded clone.

clone_size	v_call	j_call	d_call	cdr3_nt	cdr3_aa
.	TRBV5-1	TRBJ2-6	.	TGCGCCAGCAGCCCGTCTTCTGGGGCCAACGTCCTGACTTTC	CASSPSSGANVLTF
.	TRBV6-5	TRBJ2-1	TRBD2	TGTGCCAGCGGAACTAGCGTACCCAATGAGCAGTTCTTC	CASGTSVPNEQFF
once	TRBV4-1	TRBJ1-2	.	TGCGCCAGCAGGCCGACAGCTAACTATGGCTACACCTTC	CASRPTANYGYTF
.	TRBV7-8	TRBJ1-6	.	TGTGCCAGCAGCTTAGTATCAGGCTCCAATTCACCCCTCCACTTT	CASSLVSGSNSPLHF
.	TRBV6-1	TRBJ2-3	.	TGTGCCAGCAGTGAACGTACAGGGTGGGACACAGATACGCAGTATTTT	CASSERTGWDTDTQYF
.	TRBV7-9	TRBJ2-2	.	TGTGCCAGCAGCTTCCTTAACACCGGGGAGCTGTTTTTT	CASSFLNTGELFF
.	TRBV7-6	TRBJ2-5	TRBD1	TGTGCCAGCAGCCCCCTGGACAGGGCGGGGACCCAGTACTTC	CASSPLDRAGTQYF
.	TRBV21-1	TRBJ2-2	.	TGTGCCAGCAGCAAAATCGGGGGGGCTGTCGGGGAGCTGTTTTTT	CASSKIGGAVGELFF
once	TRBV5-6	TRBJ1-5	.	TGTGCCAGCAGCTTGGGGGAGCAGCCCCAGCATTTT	CASSLGEQPQHF
.	TRBV7-9	TRBJ2-7	TRBD2	TGTGCCAGCAGCTCTGGGGAGGGGCCCTACGAGCAGTACTTC	CASSSGEGPYEQYF
.	TRBV12-5	TRBJ2-7	TRBD2	TGTGCTAGTGGCCTGGGACTAGCTGAAACCTACGAGCAGTACTTC	CASGLGLAETYEQYF
.	TRBV27	TRBJ2-1	TRBD2	TGTGCCAGCAAAGTAGGACTAGCGTGGGGTAATGAGCAGTTCTTC	CASKVGLAWGNEQFF
.	TRBV6-6	TRBJ1-5	TRBD1	TGTGCCAGCGGACAGGCCAGCAATCAGCCCCAGCATTTT	CASGQASNQPQHF
.	TRBV11-2	TRBJ1-3	.	TGTGCCAGCAGCTTAGTAGGCAGGGGAGCTGGAAACACCATATATTTT	CASSLVGRGAGNTIYF
.	TRBV6-5	TRBJ1-4	.	TGTGCCAGCAGTTTACCAGGGGCGGGTGAAAAACTGTTTTTT	CASSLPGAGEKLFF
.	TRBV7-6	TRBJ2-5	.	TGTGCCAGCAGCTTAGCAGGGGGCCAAGAGACCCAGTACTTC	CASSLAGGQETQYF
.	TRBV3-1/TRBV3-2	TRBJ1-1	.	TGTGCCAGCAGCGTCAGTTGGGCGGGGATGAACACTGAAGCTTTCTTT	CASSVSWAGMNTEAFF
.	TRBV30	TRBJ2-3	TRBD1	TGTGCCTGGGCTACAGGGGCTGGAACAGATACGCAGTATTTT	CAWATGAGTDTQYF
few	TRBV12-2	TRBJ2-2	.	TGTGCAAGTCGCTTAAATCAGGGGGCGGGAGGGCCTCGAGGCACCGGGGAGCTGTTTTTT	CASRLNQGAGGPRGTGELFF
.	TRBV7-2	TRBJ2-1	TRBD2	TGTGCCAGCAGCTTAAGCACTAGCGGTAATGAGCAGTTCTTC	CASSLSTSGNEQFF
.	TRBV5-4	TRBJ2-2	TRBD1	TGTGCCAGCAGCTTAGCCTTCACAGGGGGCCGGTCCGGGGAGCTGTTTTTT	CASSLAFTGGRSGELFF
.	TRBV5-6	TRBJ2-3	.	TGTGCCAGCAGCCCTCGCGAGTTAGATACGCAGTATTTT	CASSPRELDTQYF
.	TRBV5-1	TRBJ1-1	.	TGCGCCAGCAGCCCCCAAGGGCAGGGATCGACTGAAGCTTTCTTT	CASSPQGQGSTEAFF
.	TRBV7-9	TRBJ1-1	.	TGTGCCAGCAGCCCCGGAGGAAGGAACACTGAAGCTTTCTTT	CASSPGGRNTEAFF
.	TRBV24-1	TRBJ1-5	TRBD1	TGTGCCACCAGTGACGGACAGGGCGGGAAGACCCAGCATTTT	CATSDGQGGKTQHF
.	TRBV2	TRBJ2-2	.	TGTGCCAGCAGGAACAGCCCCACCGGGGAGCTGTTTTTT	CASRNSPTGELFF
.	TRBV19	TRBJ1-1	TRBD1	TGTGCCAGTAGTAGCCTCTTAATCCGGGACAGGGGCTCGAACACTGAAGCTTTCTTT	CASSSLLIRDRGSNTEAFF